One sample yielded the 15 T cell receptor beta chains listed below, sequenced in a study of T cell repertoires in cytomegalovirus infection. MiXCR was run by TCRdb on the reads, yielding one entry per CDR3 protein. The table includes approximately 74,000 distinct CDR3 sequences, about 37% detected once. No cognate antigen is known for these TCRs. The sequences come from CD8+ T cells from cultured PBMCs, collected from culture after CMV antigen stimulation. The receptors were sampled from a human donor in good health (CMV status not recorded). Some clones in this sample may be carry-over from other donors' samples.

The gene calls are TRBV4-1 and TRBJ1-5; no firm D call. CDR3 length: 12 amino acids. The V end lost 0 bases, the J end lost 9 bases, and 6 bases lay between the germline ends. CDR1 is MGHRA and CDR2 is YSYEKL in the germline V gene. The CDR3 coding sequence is TGCGCCAGCAGCCAAGATCCCGGGCCCCAGCATTTT. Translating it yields CASSQDPGPQHF.

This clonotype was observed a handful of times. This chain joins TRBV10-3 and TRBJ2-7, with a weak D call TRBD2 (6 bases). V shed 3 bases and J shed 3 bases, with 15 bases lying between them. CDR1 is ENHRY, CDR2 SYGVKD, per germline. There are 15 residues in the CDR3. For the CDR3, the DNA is TGTGCCATCAGTGATATCGGAGGGGCGAGCTACGAGCAGTACTTC. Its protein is CAISDIGGASYEQYF.

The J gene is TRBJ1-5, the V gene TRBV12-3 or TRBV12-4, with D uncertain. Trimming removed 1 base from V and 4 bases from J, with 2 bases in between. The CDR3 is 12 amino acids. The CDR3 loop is CASSLDNQPQHF. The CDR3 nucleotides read TGTGCCAGCAGTTTAGATAATCAGCCCCAGCATTTT.

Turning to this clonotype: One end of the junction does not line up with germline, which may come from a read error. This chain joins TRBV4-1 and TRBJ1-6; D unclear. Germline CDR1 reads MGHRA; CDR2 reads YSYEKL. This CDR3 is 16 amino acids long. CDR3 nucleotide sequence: TGCACCAGCAGCCAAGCACCCAGCTCCTATAATTCACCCCTCCACTTT. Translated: CTSSQAPSSYNSPLHF.

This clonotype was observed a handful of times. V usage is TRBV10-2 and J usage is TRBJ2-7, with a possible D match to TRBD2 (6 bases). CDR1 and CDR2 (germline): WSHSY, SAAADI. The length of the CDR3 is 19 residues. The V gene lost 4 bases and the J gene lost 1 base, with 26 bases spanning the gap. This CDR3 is CASSGPGGRSTKGSYEQYF. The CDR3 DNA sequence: TGCGCCAGCAGTGGGCCCGGGGGTCGATCAACGAAAGGGTCCTACGAGCAGTACTTC.

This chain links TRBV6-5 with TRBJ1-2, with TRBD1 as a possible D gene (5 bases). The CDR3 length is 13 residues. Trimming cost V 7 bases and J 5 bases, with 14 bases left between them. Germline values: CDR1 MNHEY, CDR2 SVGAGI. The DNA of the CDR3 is TGTGCCAGCACCCGGGGGGAGTGGTATGGCTACACCTTC. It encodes CASTRGEWYGYTF.

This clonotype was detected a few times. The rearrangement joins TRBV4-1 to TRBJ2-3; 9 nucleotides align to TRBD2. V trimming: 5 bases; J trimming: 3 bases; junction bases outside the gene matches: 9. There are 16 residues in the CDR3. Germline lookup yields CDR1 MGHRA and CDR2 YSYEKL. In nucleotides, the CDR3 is TGCGCCAGCAGCGGCCAGGAGAGCGGGGGGACAGATACGCAGTATTTT. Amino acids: CASSGQESGGTDTQYF.

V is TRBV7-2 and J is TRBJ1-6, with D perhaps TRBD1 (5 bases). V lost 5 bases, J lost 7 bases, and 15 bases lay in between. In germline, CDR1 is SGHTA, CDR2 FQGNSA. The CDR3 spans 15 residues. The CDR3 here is CASSGTVLTNSPLHF. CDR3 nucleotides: TGTGCCAGCAGCGGGACGGTTCTAACAAATTCACCCCTCCACTTT.

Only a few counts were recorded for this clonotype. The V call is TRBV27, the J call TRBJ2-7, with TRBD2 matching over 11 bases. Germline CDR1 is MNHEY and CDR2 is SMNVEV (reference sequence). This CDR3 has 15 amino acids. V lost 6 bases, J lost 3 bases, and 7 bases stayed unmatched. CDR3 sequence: CASRASGGTLYEQYF. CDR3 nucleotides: TGTGCCAGCAGAGCTAGCGGGGGGACCCTCTACGAGCAGTACTTC.

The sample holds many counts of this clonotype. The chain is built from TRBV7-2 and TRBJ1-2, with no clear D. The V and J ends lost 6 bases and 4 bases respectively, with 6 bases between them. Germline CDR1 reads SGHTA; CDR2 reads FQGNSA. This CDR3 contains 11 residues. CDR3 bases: TGTGCCAGCAGAACGGTCTATGGCTACACCTTC. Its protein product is CASRTVYGYTF.

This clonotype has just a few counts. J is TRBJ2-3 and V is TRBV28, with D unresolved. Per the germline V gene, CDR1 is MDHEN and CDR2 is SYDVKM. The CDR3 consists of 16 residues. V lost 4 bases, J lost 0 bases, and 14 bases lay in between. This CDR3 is CASSSLPPASTDTQYF. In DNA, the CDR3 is TGTGCCAGCAGTTCACTTCCCCCGGCCAGCACAGATACGCAGTATTTT.

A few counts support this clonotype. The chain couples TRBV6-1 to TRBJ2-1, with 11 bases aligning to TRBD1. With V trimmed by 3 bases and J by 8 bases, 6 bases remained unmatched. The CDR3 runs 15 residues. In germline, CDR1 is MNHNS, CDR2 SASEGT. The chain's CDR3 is CASSEGTGGFDEQFF. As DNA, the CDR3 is TGTGCCAGCAGTGAGGGGACAGGGGGGTTTGATGAGCAGTTCTTC.

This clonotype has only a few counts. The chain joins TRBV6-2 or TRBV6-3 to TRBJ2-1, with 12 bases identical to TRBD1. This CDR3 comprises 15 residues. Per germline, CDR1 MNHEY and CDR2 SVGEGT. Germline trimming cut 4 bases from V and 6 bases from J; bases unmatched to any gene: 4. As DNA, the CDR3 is TGTGCCAGCAGTTCCGGGACAGGGGGCTTCAATGAGCAGTTCTTC. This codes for CASSSGTGGFNEQFF.

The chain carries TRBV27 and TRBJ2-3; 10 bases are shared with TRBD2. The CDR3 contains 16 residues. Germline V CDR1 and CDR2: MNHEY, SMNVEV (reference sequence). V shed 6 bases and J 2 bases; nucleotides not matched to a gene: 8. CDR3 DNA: TGTGCCAGCAGCCAATTAGCGGGGGGCAACACAGATACGCAGTATTTT. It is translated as CASSQLAGGNTDTQYF.

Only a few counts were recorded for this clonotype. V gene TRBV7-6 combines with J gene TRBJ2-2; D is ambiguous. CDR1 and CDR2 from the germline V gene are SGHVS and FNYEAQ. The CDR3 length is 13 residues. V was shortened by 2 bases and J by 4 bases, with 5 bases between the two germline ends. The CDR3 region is CASSLTSTGELFF. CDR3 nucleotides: TGTGCCAGCAGCTTAACGAGCACCGGGGAGCTGTTTTTT.